This T cell receptor (beta chain) is from a study of shared clonotypes between healthy human individuals. About this clone itself: The antigen is unknown.

Study-level points and caveats: Lower generation probabilities were found for non-shared clonotypes than for those shared by all four donors. Represented diversity (both genetic and exposure-history) was limited by the small number of donors. The study's rarefaction showed incomplete sorted-subset sequencing despite large depth. Naive CD4 clonotypes were shared across a handful of donors at about 5%.

The CDR3 is 19 amino acids. Germline V CDR1 and CDR2: SGHAT, FQNNGV. The V segment lost 4 bases and the J segment 0 bases; nucleotides outside the gene matches: 12. Clones were sequenced by immunoSEQ multiplex PCR, and TCRdb holds only the in-frame ones, with some missing. Here the sample spans about 980,000 clones, less than 85% being singletons. Sequenced material: memory CD4+ T cells sorted from blood. Regarding subset: CD45RA-negative fraction. The V and J genes are TRBV11-2 and TRBJ2-4, with TRBD2 matching over 10 bases. The clonotype comes from a man younger than 35 in good health. The CDR3 nucleotides read TGTGCCAGCAGCTCCACTAGCGGGGCTATTTTACTAGCCAAAAACATTCAGTACTTC. Its protein product is CASSSTSGAILLAKNIQYF.